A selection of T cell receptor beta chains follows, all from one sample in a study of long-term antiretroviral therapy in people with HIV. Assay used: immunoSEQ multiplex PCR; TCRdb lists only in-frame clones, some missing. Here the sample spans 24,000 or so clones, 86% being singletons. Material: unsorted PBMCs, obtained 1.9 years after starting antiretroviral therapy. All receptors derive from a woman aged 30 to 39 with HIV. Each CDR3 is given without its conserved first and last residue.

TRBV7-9,ASSLGRPSTDTQY
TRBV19,ASMETDHQPQH
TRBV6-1,ASIMGQRNSPLH
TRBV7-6,ASSLAAGAGQGANVLT
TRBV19,ASSYLWTENTEAF
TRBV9,ASSRTYGYT
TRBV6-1,ASGNKLRTVEAF
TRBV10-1,ASSETGSLAEAF
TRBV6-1,ASSAGASSGNTIY
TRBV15,ATSRPGLADNTGELF
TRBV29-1,SVSQGLSNQPQH
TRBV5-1,ASSETGGYYGYT
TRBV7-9,ASSRRGLSSGANVLT
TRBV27,ASSTAGVHGYT
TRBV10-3,AISEYSRGGTEAF
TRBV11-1,ASSYSLGGGQSTDTQY
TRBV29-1,SARTAYGYT
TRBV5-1,ASSVADSRSQPQH
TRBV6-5,ASSPLFRSKNIQY
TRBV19,ASTPSGVGELF
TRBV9,ASSSRGDSGNTEAF
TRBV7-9,ASRPGGTEAF
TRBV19,ASTPNPWTTDYGYT
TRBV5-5,ASSLGLGNSPLH
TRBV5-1,ASSLAAGDPEKLF
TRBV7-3,ASSLSGGLYNEQF